This TCR beta chain was found in a study of CD8+CD57+ T cells in acquired aplastic anemia. Study-level background: Each DNA sample taken from sorted CD4+ and CD8+ cells came to 2.5 to 4 ug on average.

Whole-study findings and limits: With respect to CD8+ Simpson's diversity, patients and controls did not differ significantly.

CDR3 and TCR beta VDJ profiling relied on genomic DNA as the template. A single record per CDR3 protein comes from TCRdb applying MiXCR to the reads. The repertoire has 250,000 to 300,000 distinct CDR3 sequences, about 50% of them found once; the top ten carry 1% to 1.5%. Whoever was chosen for sequencing had shown CD8+CD57+ cell expansion by flow cytometry. At blood sampling, none of the patients had yet received therapy. The CDR3 is 13 residues long. The germline gives CDR1 SGHRS, CDR2 YFSETQ. For this clonotype: Antigen unknown. This could be a read error, since a much larger clone is one nucleotide away.

What was sequenced was sorted CD4+, CD8+, or CD8+CD57+ T cells (not recorded which) from PBMCs. The V gene is TRBV5-1, the J gene TRBJ2-7; 7 nucleotides align to TRBD2. The sequence derives from a human donor with aplastic anemia. CDR3 DNA sequence: TGTGCCAGCACCCGTATAGCGGGCTACGAGCAGTACTTC. Amino acids: CASTRIAGYEQYF.